This TCR beta chain was captured by sequencing in a study of identical twins. On this clonotype: Antigen unknown.

Each donor was a healthy Caucasian. One entry per CDR3 protein results from TCRdb running MiXCR on the 5' RACE reads. The data contain 250,000 or so distinct CDR3 sequences, approximately 8.6% of them singletons. The germline V gene encodes CDR1 MNHEY and CDR2 SVGEGT. The CDR3 length is 15 residues. The ends lost 5 bases at V and 3 bases at J; junction bases unmatched: 9. General study results and limits: Out-of-frame alpha sequences common to twins exhibited a surplus of low generation probability. The models gave estimates that fell short of the out-of-frame TCR alpha sharing seen in monozygotic twins.

The sample also formed part of further work on yellow fever vaccine responses in identical twins.

Material: CD8+ T cells sorted from blood. The chain employs TRBV6-2 or TRBV6-3 and TRBJ1-2; 7 bases align to TRBD1. The receptor was isolated from a woman aged 18 to 35 in good health. This CDR3 is CASSPRQGSDYGYTF. The CDR3 DNA follows: TGTGCCAGCAGTCCGCGACAGGGTAGCGACTATGGCTACACCTTC.